Listed below are T cell receptor beta chains from one sample, sequenced in a study of cytomegalovirus exposure and HLA in healthy donors. Measured with immunoSEQ multiplex PCR; TCRdb has only the in-frame clones, and not every one. The sample contains about 120,000 clones, over 70% of which appear only once. The source material was PBMCs. The receptors here all came from a female donor in good health and CMV-seropositive. CDR3s include the opening cysteine and the closing phenylalanine or tryptophan. D genes are given only for firm matches. A clone size is listed for some rows: how often the clone was seen (once, few, many), or a class if it is expanded.

v_gene	abundance	j_gene	d_gene	CDR3aa	CDR3nt
TRBV6-1	-	TRBJ1-1	TRBD1	CASSPGRGAEAFF	TGTGCCAGCAGCCCCGGCAGGGGGGCTGAAGCTTTCTTT
TRBV5-6	-	TRBJ2-5	TRBD1	CASSQDRGETQYF	TGTGCCAGCAGCCAGGACAGGGGAGAGACCCAGTACTTC
TRBV11-1	-	TRBJ1-5	-	CASSPNGQSNQPQHF	TGTGCCAGCAGCCCTAATGGGCAGAGCAATCAGCCCCAGCATTTT
TRBV7-2	-	TRBJ2-3	-	CASSLTGPTSDTQYF	TGTGCCAGCAGCTTAACAGGGCCCACCTCGGATACGCAGTATTTT
TRBV15	-	TRBJ1-2	TRBD1	CATSRGDRGGYTF	TGTGCCACCAGCAGAGGGGACAGGGGAGGCTACACCTTC
TRBV30	few	TRBJ1-5	TRBD1	CAWSRSTGLQPQHF	TGTGCCTGGAGTAGGTCGACAGGGCTGCAGCCCCAGCATTTT
TRBV30	-	TRBJ1-6	-	CAWNSGSSYNSPLHF	TGTGCCTGGAATTCTGGGAGCTCCTATAATTCACCCCTCCACTTT
TRBV7-9	-	TRBJ1-2	TRBD1	CASRGQGTYGYTF	TGTGCCAGCCGTGGACAGGGTACCTATGGCTACACCTTC
TRBV10-1	-	TRBJ1-6	TRBD1	CASSGQGNSPLHF	TGCGCCAGCTCGGGACAGGGGAATTCACCCCTCCACTTT
TRBV25-1	-	TRBJ1-1	-	CTSSDGVNTEAFF	TGTACCAGCAGTGATGGAGTAAACACTGAAGCTTTCTTT
TRBV7-9	-	TRBJ2-1	-	CASSYPMEAEQFF	TGTGCCAGCAGCTACCCAATGGAAGCGGAGCAGTTCTTC
TRBV6-1	-	TRBJ2-6	-	CASRQSGANVLTF	TGTGCCAGCCGACAGTCTGGGGCCAACGTCCTGACTTTC
TRBV7-2	-	TRBJ1-2	-	CASSTDSTNYGYTF	TGTGCCAGCAGCACGGACAGTACTAACTATGGCTACACCTTC
TRBV5-5	-	TRBJ2-3	TRBD2	CASSLGGGASDTQYF	TGTGCCAGCAGCTTGGGCGGGGGGGCATCAGATACGCAGTATTTT
TRBV19	-	TRBJ2-3	TRBD1	CATRDRSRSSTDTQYF	TGTGCCACCAGGGACAGGAGCAGATCTAGCACAGATACGCAGTATTTT
TRBV18	-	TRBJ1-5	-	CASSFEGSQPQHF	TGTGCCAGCTCATTTGAAGGGAGTCAGCCCCAGCATTTT
TRBV4-3	-	TRBJ2-3	-	CASSQVGTVDTQYF	TGCGCCAGCAGCCAAGTTGGGACTGTGGATACGCAGTATTTT
TRBV7-2	-	TRBJ2-7	-	CASSADGTTYEQYF	TGTGCCAGCAGCGCTGACGGGACAACCTACGAGCAGTACTTC
TRBV5-4	-	TRBJ2-4	-	CASSSTGRGAKNIQYF	TGTGCCAGCAGCTCTACAGGGAGGGGAGCCAAAAACATTCAGTACTTC
TRBV25-1	-	TRBJ2-5	TRBD1	CASSEPGTGPFQETQYF	TGTGCTAGCAGTGAGCCCGGGACAGGGCCTTTCCAAGAGACCCAGTACTTC
TRBV7-2	-	TRBJ1-6	TRBD1	CASSFNSGQLNSPLHF	TGTGCCAGCAGCTTTAATTCGGGACAGCTTAATTCACCCCTCCACTTT
TRBV25-1	-	TRBJ2-6	-	CASRYSSGANVLTF	TGTGCCAGCAGATACAGCTCTGGGGCCAACGTCCTGACTTTC
TRBV2	-	TRBJ1-4	TRBD1	CASNRGEKLFF	TGTGCCAGCAACAGGGGGGAAAAACTGTTTTTT
TRBV19	-	TRBJ1-1	-	CASSFREGTEAFF	TGTGCCAGTAGCTTCAGGGAGGGAACTGAAGCTTTCTTT
TRBV7-9	-	TRBJ2-3	TRBD2	CASSRTSGHPTDTQYF	TGTGCCAGCAGCCGAACTAGCGGGCATCCCACAGATACGCAGTATTTT
TRBV9	-	TRBJ2-5	-	CASSVAHGEQETQYF	TGTGCCAGCAGCGTAGCCCACGGGGAACAAGAGACCCAGTACTTC
TRBV5-1	-	TRBJ1-2	-	CASSSSSGGNYGYTF	TGCGCCAGCAGCTCCTCGTCGGGGGGAAACTATGGCTACACCTTC
TRBV5-6	-	TRBJ1-2	-	CASSFIQTNYGYTF	TGTGCCAGCAGTTTTATCCAGACTAACTATGGCTACACCTTC
TRBV7-9	-	TRBJ1-5	-	CASSFSGDQPQHF	TGTGCCAGCAGCTTTTCGGGGGATCAGCCCCAGCATTTT
TRBV7-2	-	TRBJ1-5	TRBD1	CASSSGQGTQPQHF	TGTGCCAGCAGCTCCGGACAGGGGACTCAGCCCCAGCATTTT
TRBV7-3	few	TRBJ2-2	-	CASSLAGKTGELFF	TGTGCCAGCAGCTTAGCAGGGAAGACCGGGGAGCTGTTTTTT
TRBV5-1	once	TRBJ1-1	-	CASSSNTGSFEAFF	TGCGCCAGCTCCTCTAACACAGGGTCCTTTGAAGCTTTCTTT
TRBV12-5	-	TRBJ1-5	-	CASGLSYQPQHF	TGTGCTAGTGGTTTGTCCTATCAGCCCCAGCATTTT
TRBV11-1	-	TRBJ2-7	TRBD1	CASSLVQGAPYEQYF	TGTGCCAGCAGCTTAGTCCAGGGGGCCCCCTACGAGCAGTACTTC
TRBV19	-	TRBJ2-6	-	CASSMGDRANVLTF	TGTGCCAGTAGTATGGGGGACAGGGCCAACGTCCTGACTTTC
TRBV5-5	-	TRBJ1-2	TRBD1	CASSSKWTGALYGYTF	TGTGCCAGCAGCTCGAAATGGACAGGGGCACTCTATGGCTACACCTTC
TRBV7-2	-	TRBJ2-7	-	CASSQGWGRESYEQYF	TGTGCCAGCAGCCAAGGTTGGGGCAGGGAATCCTACGAGCAGTACTTC
TRBV5-1	-	TRBJ1-6	-	CASSLLETGPNSPLHF	TGCGCCAGCAGCTTGTTAGAAACAGGGCCTAATTCACCCCTCCACTTT
TRBV2	-	TRBJ1-1	-	CASSDEGQAYTEAFF	TGTGCCAGCAGTGATGAGGGCCAGGCCTACACTGAAGCTTTCTTT
TRBV5-1	-	TRBJ2-5	TRBD1	CASSLTGGPQETQYF	TGTGCCAGCAGCTTGACAGGGGGTCCTCAAGAGACCCAGTACTTC
TRBV11-1	-	TRBJ2-1	TRBD2	CASSLRPGTINEQFF	TGTGCCAGCAGCCTACGCCCCGGGACTATCAATGAGCAGTTCTTC
TRBV9	-	TRBJ2-2	-	CASSLGPTGITGELFF	TGTGCCAGCAGCCTCGGGCCTACAGGGATCACCGGGGAGCTGTTTTTT
TRBV11-2	-	TRBJ2-5	TRBD2	CASRRAGGKETQYF	TGTGCCAGCAGGAGAGCGGGGGGGAAAGAGACCCAGTACTTC
TRBV19	-	TRBJ2-2	-	CASSNRQVGLSGELFF	TGTGCCAGTAGTAACCGACAGGTGGGGTTGTCCGGGGAGCTGTTTTTT
TRBV7-3	-	TRBJ2-3	-	CASSSRGDTQYF	TGTGCCAGCAGCTCCAGGGGAGATACGCAGTATTTT
TRBV4-2	-	TRBJ2-3	-	CASSHRRGDTQYF	TGTGCCAGCAGCCATCGTAGGGGGGATACGCAGTATTTT
TRBV5-1	-	TRBJ2-1	TRBD2	CASSWLTSGPYNEQFF	TGCGCCAGCAGCTGGTTGACTAGCGGGCCTTACAATGAGCAGTTCTTC
TRBV30	-	TRBJ1-1	-	CAWKLSVNTEAFF	TGTGCCTGGAAACTGTCGGTGAACACTGAAGCTTTCTTT
TRBV14	-	TRBJ2-6	-	CASSPRLTGANVLTF	TGTGCCAGCAGCCCCCGACTAACCGGGGCCAACGTCCTGACTTTC
TRBV6-1	-	TRBJ2-1	-	CASSEAGSSEQFF	TGTGCCAGCAGTGAAGCGGGCAGTTCAGAGCAGTTCTTC
TRBV7-9	-	TRBJ1-1	-	CASSLGGGKEAFF	TGTGCCAGCAGCTTAGGGGGAGGGAAGGAAGCTTTCTTT
TRBV19	-	TRBJ2-3	-	CASNPGNTDTQYF	TGTGCCAGTAACCCGGGAAACACAGATACGCAGTATTTT
TRBV7-9	-	TRBJ2-1	TRBD1	CASSPDPGQGSGEQFF	TGTGCCAGCAGCCCCGATCCGGGACAGGGATCGGGTGAGCAGTTCTTC
TRBV6-1	-	TRBJ1-1	-	CASIDTVNTEAFF	TGTGCCAGCATAGACACAGTCAACACTGAAGCTTTCTTT